Shown below are 26 T cell receptor beta chains from a single sample sequenced in a study of blood T cell repertoires in COVID-19. Generated by immunoSEQ multiplex PCR, the TCRdb table keeps only in-frame clones and is missing some. The repertoire includes a few hundred thousand clones, around 88% of them detected once, and 10% to 15% sits in the top ten. Sample: peripheral blood. These TCRs come from a woman aged 50 to 60 with COVID-19, enrolled during active disease.

CDR3 nucleotide sequence: TGTGCCACCAGTGATTTGGGGGCTAGCGCTGAGCAGTTCTTC. Protein product: CATSDLGASAEQFF. This chain uses TRBV24-1 with TRBJ2-1, with D tentatively TRBD2 (6 bases). The length of the CDR3 is 14 residues. The V end was cut by 0 bases, the J end by 9 bases, with 11 bases between. Germline assignment: CDR1 KGHDR and CDR2 SFDVKD.

The J gene is TRBJ1-2, the V gene TRBV10-3; no clear D gene. Looked up from germline, CDR1 is ENHRY and CDR2 is SYGVKD. Trimming left V 3 bases short and J 3 bases short, with 14 bases between. This CDR3 is built from 15 residues. CDR3 protein: CAISDPSREHYGYTF. CDR3 bases: TGTGCCATCAGTGACCCATCCCGGGAGCACTATGGCTACACCTTC.

The V call is TRBV6-1, the J call TRBJ1-6; D is perhaps TRBD1 (5 bases). V was pared by 3 bases and J by 0 bases, with 9 bases between. This CDR3 is built from 16 residues. Germline loops: CDR1 MNHNS, CDR2 SASEGT. The CDR3 reads CASSDGGSSYNSPLHF. DNA of the CDR3: TGTGCCAGCAGTGATGGGGGGAGCTCCTATAATTCACCCCTCCACTTT.

The rearrangement joins TRBV11-3 to TRBJ2-1; 10 positions agree with TRBD2. The CDR3 is 17 amino acids. Germline-derived CDR1 and CDR2 are SGHNT and YENEEA. The V segment lost 5 bases and the J segment 2 bases; nucleotides outside the gene matches: 9. CDR3 residues: CASSPRASGGAYNEQFF. As DNA, the CDR3 is TGTGCCAGCAGCCCCCGTGCTAGCGGGGGCGCCTACAATGAGCAGTTCTTC.

CDR3 amino acids: CASSLSAGGLYNEQFF. Here the CDR3 DNA reads TGTGCCAGCAGCTTATCCGCGGGGGGCCTCTACAATGAGCAGTTCTTC. The chain carries TRBV7-3 and TRBJ2-1, with 8 nucleotides matching TRBD2. With 2 bases clipped from V and 3 bases from J, the junction kept 6 bases outside the gene matches. Germline CDR1 and CDR2: SGHTA and FQGTGA. The CDR3 has 16 residues.

The chain joins TRBV18 to TRBJ2-7; 12 bases fit TRBD2. There are 16 residues in the CDR3. The V and J ends lost 0 bases and 0 bases, in that order; junction bases with no gene match: 0. Per germline, CDR1 KGHSH and CDR2 LQKENI. CDR3 in DNA: TGTGCCAGCTCACCACCGACTAGCGGGAGCTCCTACGAGCAGTACTTC. This translates into CASSPPTSGSSYEQYF.

In this sample, this clone turned up once. V usage is TRBV24-1 and J usage is TRBJ2-2; 12 positions agree with TRBD1. CDR3 length equals 18 residues. Germline lookup yields CDR1 KGHDR and CDR2 SFDVKD. With V trimmed by 4 bases and J by 3 bases, 8 bases remained unmatched. This CDR3 reads CATSDAGTGGPDTGELFF. The CDR3 region has the DNA TGTGCCACCAGTGACGCCGGGACAGGGGGCCCGGACACCGGGGAGCTGTTTTTT.

The chain joins TRBV10-3 to TRBJ1-2; maybe TRBD1 (5 bases). The CDR3 totals 12 residues. V lost 8 bases to trimming and J lost 5 bases, with 12 bases between them. Germline V gives CDR1 ENHRY, CDR2 SYGVKD. The CDR3 DNA is TGTGCCATCCAAGGAGGGGAGTATGGCTACACCTTC. This codes for CAIQGGEYGYTF.

The rearrangement uses TRBV27 and TRBJ1-2; 11 positions agree with TRBD1. This CDR3 is 14 amino acids long. The trim removed 3 bases at V and 4 bases at J, leaving 1 base unmatched. Germline V gene data show CDR1 as MNHEY and CDR2 as SMNVEV (reference sequence). CDR3 residues: CASSFGQGAYGYTF. DNA of the CDR3: TGTGCCAGCAGTTTTGGACAGGGGGCCTATGGCTACACCTTC.

This clone was observed a single time. The J gene is TRBJ1-1, the V gene TRBV30; tentative D call: TRBD1 (6 bases). The CDR3 has 15 residues. V lost 3 bases and J lost 1, with 15 bases in between. The germline CDR1 and CDR2 sequences are GTSNPN and SVGIG (reference sequence). Written as DNA, the CDR3 is TGTGCCTGGAGCGCTAACCACAGGGCGAACACTGAAGCTTTCTTT. It encodes CAWSANHRANTEAFF.

V usage is TRBV18 and J usage is TRBJ1-3, with D possibly TRBD1 on 6 matching bases. The CDR3 runs 14 residues. CDR1 and CDR2 (germline): KGHSH, LQKENI. Trimming stripped 6 bases from V and 1 base from J, with 10 bases between. The CDR3, as DNA: TGTGCCAGCTCGCAACAGGGATCTGGAAACACCATATATTTT. This encodes CASSQQGSGNTIYF.

This clone was detected once. V usage is TRBV6-1 and J usage is TRBJ1-2; D remains ambiguous. V was cut by 5 bases and J by 2 bases, with 6 bases left in between. Germline V gene sequence: CDR1 MNHNS, CDR2 SASEGT. The CDR3 totals 12 residues. This CDR3 is CASSSSNYGYTF. The DNA for the CDR3 is TGTGCCAGCAGTTCCTCGAACTATGGCTACACCTTC.

The chain couples TRBV11-3 to TRBJ2-1; 11 nucleotides line up with TRBD2. V gave up 2 bases and J gave up 7 bases; unmatched junction bases: 4. Germline CDR1 reads SGHNT; CDR2 reads YENEEA. The CDR3 has 15 amino acids. The CDR3 here is CASSLRASGGNEQFF. The CDR3, as DNA: TGTGCCAGCAGCTTAAGGGCTAGCGGGGGGAATGAGCAGTTCTTC.

This chain joins TRBV4-1 and TRBJ1-1; 9 positions match TRBD1. The CDR3 length is 14 residues. Germline assignment: CDR1 MGHRA and CDR2 YSYEKL. Trimming removed 6 bases from V and 6 bases from J; junction bases left unmatched: 8. CDR3: CASRRTGDVPEAFF. The CDR3 coding sequence is TGCGCCAGCAGGCGGACAGGGGATGTGCCTGAAGCTTTCTTT.

The V gene is TRBV5-4, the J gene TRBJ1-2; TRBD1 aligns across 9 bases. The germline V gene has CDR1 SGHNT and CDR2 YYREEE (reference sequence). CDR3 length equals 15 residues. The V segment lost 2 bases and the J segment 5 bases; nucleotides outside the gene matches: 7. The CDR3 bases are TGTGCCAGCAGCTTAGAGACAGGGGGTGCTTATGGCTACACCTTC. This gives the protein CASSLETGGAYGYTF.

The genes are TRBV11-2 and TRBJ1-6; D is perhaps TRBD1 (6 bases). Germline V gives CDR1 SGHAT, CDR2 FQNNGV. Between the trimmed V and J ends, which lost 2 bases and 5 bases, there was a span of 10 bases. The length of the CDR3 is 15 residues. This CDR3 is CASSLFGQNNSPLHF. CDR3 DNA sequence: TGTGCCAGCAGCTTATTTGGACAGAATAATTCACCCCTCCACTTT.

The V call is TRBV10-3, the J call TRBJ1-2; weak D call: TRBD1 (6 bases). The germline V gene has CDR1 ENHRY and CDR2 SYGVKD. The CDR3 runs to 15 residues. V was trimmed by 10 bases and J by 2 bases, leaving 20 bases between them. The CDR3 here is CATQTTGQENYGYTF. The CDR3, as DNA: TGTGCCACCCAAACTACAGGGCAGGAGAACTATGGCTACACCTTC.

This chain links TRBV10-3 with TRBJ1-1; maybe TRBD1 (6 bases). V dropped 0 bases and J dropped 4 bases, with 15 bases sitting between them. Germline values: CDR1 ENHRY, CDR2 SYGVKD. The CDR3 spans 16 residues. CDR3 sequence: CAISESGQSRGTEAFF. CDR3 bases: TGTGCCATCAGTGAGTCTGGACAGTCTAGGGGCACTGAAGCTTTCTTT.

The gene calls are TRBV19 and TRBJ2-1; TRBD1 might be the D (6 bases). From germline, CDR1 is LNHDA and CDR2 SQIVND (reference sequence). V lost 5 bases and J lost 3, with 14 bases in between. This CDR3 has 15 residues. CDR3 coding DNA: TGTGCCAGTAGTTTCCCGGGACACCGCTACAATGAGCAGTTCTTC. Its protein is CASSFPGHRYNEQFF.

The rearrangement links TRBV7-6 to TRBJ1-1, with no clear D. From germline, CDR1 is SGHVS and CDR2 FNYEAQ. Trimming removed 1 base from V and 6 bases from J, with 18 bases in between. The CDR3 spans 16 residues. CDR3 amino acids: CASSLGAREGFAEAFF. CDR3 nucleotide sequence: TGTGCCAGCAGCTTAGGGGCTCGGGAGGGATTCGCTGAAGCTTTCTTT.

This clone was seen many times. J is TRBJ1-5 and V is TRBV5-1; TRBD1 might be the D (6 bases). Germline V CDR1 and CDR2: SGHRS, YFSETQ. The CDR3 has 15 residues. The V end lost 3 bases, the J end lost 4 bases, and 14 bases lay between the germline ends. Here the CDR3 reads CASSSSGHPNQPQHF. The DNA of the CDR3 is TGCGCCAGCAGCTCCTCGGGACACCCTAATCAGCCCCAGCATTTT.

The chain is built from TRBV7-9 and TRBJ1-2; 9 bases line up with TRBD1. Per the germline V gene, CDR1 is SEHNR and CDR2 is FQNEAQ (reference sequence). The CDR3 has 14 residues. J gave up 6 bases and V 5 bases, and 7 bases lay outside the gene matches. CDR3 sequence: CASSLGTGRDGYTF. CDR3 bases: TGTGCCAGCAGCCTAGGGACAGGGAGGGATGGCTACACCTTC.

This rearrangement joins TRBV19 to TRBJ2-2, with D maybe TRBD1 (7 bases). CDR1 and CDR2 from the germline V gene are LNHDA and SQIVND (reference sequence). The CDR3 sequence is 15 residues long. V dropped 6 bases and J dropped 2 bases, with 13 bases sitting between them. The CDR3 DNA follows: TGTGCCAGTAGGGGGGGACAGACTAACACCGGGGAGCTGTTTTTT. Translation gives CASRGGQTNTGELFF.

The rearrangement joins TRBV20-1 to TRBJ2-7; the match to TRBD2 covers 9 bases. The V gene's germline CDR1 is DFQATT and CDR2 SNEGSKA (reference sequence). The CDR3 length is 14 residues. The V and J ends lost 3 bases and 4 bases, in that order; junction bases with no gene match: 7. The CDR3 nucleotides are TGCAGTGCTAGTGTAAGCGGGGGGACGTACGAGCAGTACTTC. It specifies CSASVSGGTYEQYF.

The DNA for the CDR3 is TGTGCCAGTAGCTGGGGGGGCCTGAATGAGCAGTTCTTC. As protein: CASSWGGLNEQFF. This chain joins TRBV19 and TRBJ2-1, with a possible D match to TRBD2 (7 bases). Deletions cut 6 bases from V and 7 bases from J, with 13 bases between. CDR1 and CDR2 from the germline V gene are LNHDA and SQIVND (reference sequence). The CDR3 has 13 residues.

This rearrangement joins TRBV20-1 to TRBJ1-1; possibly TRBD1 for D (6 bases). Trimming pared 3 bases from V and 3 bases from J, leaving 23 bases between. The germline gives CDR1 DFQATT, CDR2 SNEGSKA (reference sequence). CDR3 length equals 17 residues. The CDR3 bases are TGCAGTGCTAGTGATTTGTTTCGGGGGGGCGCTCACACTGAAGCTTTCTTT. This translates into CSASDLFRGGAHTEAFF.